The 21 T cell receptor beta chains listed next were all sequenced from one sample in a study of blood T cell repertoires in COVID-19 (dated by TCRdb to 2020 to 2022). The protocol used for the library was the immunoSEQ multiplex PCR assay. This immuneACCESS table, as held by TCRdb, lists in-frame sequences with V and J called but not all clones. Of the missing ones, under half trace to an unresolved V gene in checked studies; the others have no known cause. The sample table records tens of thousands of clones; nearly 90% of these occur just once. About 3% of the sample is held by the ten biggest clonotypes. Sequencing was performed on peripheral blood. The receptors stem from a man aged 50 or older with active COVID-19.

The J gene is TRBJ2-6, the V gene TRBV29-1, with a weak D call TRBD2 (6 bases). The CDR3 has 13 residues. The V end lost 6 bases, the J end lost 10 bases, and 16 bases lay between the germline ends. Germline values: CDR1 SQVTM, CDR2 ANQGSEA. CDR3 nucleotide sequence: TGCAGCGTCCTCGGGACTCAGGTGAACGTCCTGACTTTC. Translating gives CSVLGTQVNVLTF.

The CDR3 sequence is CASSRGDWDSNQPQHF. The CDR3 region has the DNA TGTGCCAGCTCACGGGGGGATTGGGATAGCAATCAGCCCCAGCATTTT. The chain combines TRBV27 with TRBJ1-5; the D gene is possibly TRBD1 (5 bases). Germline V gene data show CDR1 as MNHEY and CDR2 as SMNVEV (reference sequence). V lost 8 bases and J 0 bases, leaving 17 bases between the germline ends. This CDR3 is 16 amino acids long.

The chain combines TRBV14 with TRBJ1-1; weak D call: TRBD1 (6 bases). The CDR3 length is 11 residues. Trimming took 11 bases from V and 7 from J, leaving 14 bases between them. Germline V gene sequence: CDR1 SGHDN, CDR2 FVKESK. CDR3 in DNA: TGTGCCTCAGGGGCAGGGCGTGAAGCTTTCTTT. This encodes CASGAGREAFF.

V is TRBV5-1 and J is TRBJ2-1, with D maybe TRBD1 (6 bases). The V end was cut by 4 bases, the J end by 8 bases, with 22 bases between. Germline V gives CDR1 SGHRS, CDR2 YFSETQ. The CDR3 is 16 amino acids. DNA for the CDR3: TGCGCCAGCAGCCGAACCGGGGCGCAGGGGTTCGATGAGCAGTTCTTC. This gives the protein CASSRTGAQGFDEQFF.

This clone was counted once. V and J are TRBV2 and TRBJ1-5, with 9 bases matching TRBD1. J was trimmed by 10 bases and V by 5 bases; bases with no gene match: 18. Germline assignment: CDR1 SNHLY and CDR2 FYNNEI. There are 17 residues in the CDR3. The CDR3 DNA reads as TGTGCCAGCAGTTCAAAGCGACAGGGGGTTGATCCTCAACCCCAGCATTTT. Translation gives CASSSKRQGVDPQPQHF.

This clone occurred once. The chain recombines TRBV3-1 (or the pseudogene TRBV3-2) with TRBJ1-4, with TRBD1 matching over 7 bases. Germline lookup yields CDR1 LGHDT and CDR2 YNNKEL (reference sequence). The CDR3 extends over 14 amino acids. V lost 4 bases and J lost 8; bases outside the gene matches: 7. CDR3 nucleotides: TGTGCCAGCAGCCGCCGACAGGGCGGCGAAAAACTGTTTTTT. It codes for CASSRRQGGEKLFF.

The chain joins TRBV5-8 to TRBJ2-7, with TRBD1 identical over 8 bases. This CDR3 is 14 amino acids long. Germline CDR1 reads SGHTS; CDR2 reads YDEGEE. With V trimmed by 2 bases and J by 4 bases, 5 bases remained unmatched. CDR3 nucleotide sequence: TGTGCCAGCAGCTTCCCAGGGGGCGTGTACGAGCAGTACTTC. Encoded protein: CASSFPGGVYEQYF.

The rearrangement joins TRBV9 to TRBJ1-3; the D is unclear. CDR3 length: 12 residues. V dropped 4 bases and J dropped 4 bases, with 6 bases sitting between them. Germline V gene lookup returns CDR1 SGDLS and CDR2 YYNGEE. The CDR3 DNA sequence: TGTGCCAGCAGCCCCAGGGGAAACACCATATATTTT. Its protein product is CASSPRGNTIYF.

The V gene is TRBV5-6, the J gene TRBJ1-4, with 8 bases that match TRBD1. The CDR3 contains 14 residues. V lost 5 bases, J lost 7 bases, and 7 bases stayed unmatched. The germline CDR1 and CDR2 sequences are SGHDT and YYEEEE. The CDR3 DNA reads TGTGCCAGCAGTCCAGGGGGCTTCGGTGAAAAACTGTTTTTT. It yields the protein CASSPGGFGEKLFF.

This chain uses TRBV7-9 with TRBJ2-1, with TRBD2 matching over 16 bases. The germline V gene has CDR1 SEHNR and CDR2 FQNEAQ (reference sequence). After removal of 5 bases from V and 2 bases from J, the junction contained 9 bases not matched to a gene. This CDR3 is built from 19 residues. The CDR3 DNA sequence: TGTGCCAGCAGCCACTTGGCGGGACTAGCGGGGGGGCCCTACAATGAGCAGTTCTTC. Its translation is CASSHLAGLAGGPYNEQFF.

V gene TRBV25-1 combines with J gene TRBJ2-6; 7 positions agree with TRBD1. The length of the CDR3 is 18 residues. In germline, CDR1 is MGHDK, CDR2 SYGVNS. V dropped 0 bases and J dropped 0; count of bases not matched to a gene: 5. CDR3: CASSEYQTGHSGANVLTF. CDR3 bases: TGTGCCAGCAGTGAATATCAGACAGGGCACTCTGGGGCCAACGTCCTGACTTTC.

The genes are TRBV7-9 and TRBJ1-4; D gene uncertain. Germline CDR1 is SEHNR and CDR2 is FQNEAQ (reference sequence). V was shortened by 6 bases and J by 1 base, with 9 bases between the two germline ends. The CDR3 is 14 amino acids. DNA for the CDR3: TGTGCCAGCAGTTACCAGGAAACTAATGAAAAACTGTTTTTT. It specifies CASSYQETNEKLFF.

The J gene is TRBJ2-7, the V gene TRBV7-9, with D maybe TRBD1 (5 bases). Germline CDR1 reads SEHNR; CDR2 reads FQNEAQ (reference sequence). The CDR3 is 14 amino acids. Trimming shortened V by 4 bases and J by 0 bases, and 10 bases separated the two germline ends. The CDR3 bases are TGTGCCAGCAGCTCAACAGGCTACTCCTACGAGCAGTACTTC. Its protein is CASSSTGYSYEQYF.

The chain carries TRBV15 and TRBJ2-6; TRBD1 might be the D (6 bases). Germline V gene data show CDR1 as LNHNV and CDR2 as YYDKDF (reference sequence). The germline V and J ends were trimmed by 3 bases and 0 bases, with 12 bases remaining between them. The CDR3 sequence is 17 residues long. For the CDR3, the DNA is TGTGCCACCAGCAGCAGGGGCGCCGTCTCTGGGGCCAACGTCCTGACTTTC. Translation gives CATSSRGAVSGANVLTF.

The rearrangement uses TRBV6-5 and TRBJ2-2, with 10 bases aligning to TRBD1. Unmatched junction bases numbered 1, after V lost 6 bases and J lost 6 bases. The CDR3 loop spans 13 amino acids. Germline V CDR1 and CDR2: MNHEY, SVGAGI. The CDR3 DNA reads TGTGCCAGCAGGACAGGGGGCTCCGGGGAGCTGTTTTTT. Its protein product is CASRTGGSGELFF.

This clone was seen only once. The rearrangement joins TRBV21-1 to TRBJ2-5; the table's D call, TRBD2, has no DNA check behind it. TRBV21-1 is a pseudogene locus. CDR3 length equals 15 residues. CDR3 residues: CASSLSGSKQETQYF. DNA for the CDR3: TGTGCCAGCAGCCTCTCTGGTAGCAAACAAGAGACCCAGTACTTC.

This rearrangement joins TRBV9 to TRBJ2-6, with D possibly being TRBD1 (5 bases). The germline CDR1 and CDR2 sequences are SGDLS and YYNGEE. Deletions cut 0 bases from V and 4 bases from J, with 11 bases between. This CDR3 is built from 16 residues. The CDR3 region has the DNA TGTGCCAGCAGCGTAGAAGGGGCAGGCGGGGCCAACGTCCTGACTTTC. It translates to CASSVEGAGGANVLTF.

The chain carries TRBV11-1 and TRBJ1-1, with 8 positions matching TRBD1. The CDR3 spans 12 residues. The V gene's germline CDR1 is SGHAT and CDR2 FQDESV (reference sequence). V was pared by 6 bases and J by 6 bases, with 3 bases of the junction left unmatched. CDR3 sequence reads: CASRQQGAEAFF. The CDR3 DNA sequence: TGTGCCAGCAGGCAACAGGGGGCTGAAGCTTTCTTT. The full variable domain, with the rest looked up from reference TRBV11-1 and TRBJ1-1, is EAEVAQSPRYKITEKSQAVAFWCDPISGHATLYWYRQILGQGPELLVQFQDESVVDDSQLPKDRFSAERLKGVDSTLKIQPAELGDSAMYLCASRQQGAEAFFGQGTRLTVV.

The chain recombines TRBV5-6 with TRBJ2-1, with 8 bases matching TRBD1. Germline lookup yields CDR1 SGHDT and CDR2 YYEEEE. J was trimmed by 3 bases and V by 7 bases; bases with no gene match: 6. The CDR3 sequence is 14 residues long. The CDR3 DNA is TGTGCCAGCCGCCAGGGGGCCATCTACAATGAGCAGTTCTTC. This encodes CASRQGAIYNEQFF.

The chain has TRBV6-5 and TRBJ1-2; a weak D match, TRBD1 (5 bases). V was trimmed by 0 bases and J by 10 bases, leaving 18 bases between them. The CDR3 totals 15 residues. Germline lookup yields CDR1 MNHEY and CDR2 SVGAGI. The CDR3 region is CASSYSRQGKRHYTF. The DNA for the CDR3 is TGTGCCAGCAGTTACTCGAGGCAGGGAAAAAGACACTACACCTTC.

This chain links TRBV5-6 with TRBJ2-3; 12 bases are a match to TRBD1. Germline CDR1 and CDR2: SGHDT and YYEEEE. With 3 bases clipped from V and 1 base from J, the junction kept 6 bases outside the gene matches. The CDR3 runs 17 residues. The chain's CDR3 is CASSWRRDRGRTDTQYF. The DNA of the CDR3 is TGTGCCAGCAGCTGGCGCCGGGACAGGGGGCGCACAGATACGCAGTATTTT.